The T cell receptor beta chain under discussion was sequenced for a study of blood T cells in healthy people across ages. The study isolated at least 7 million PBMCs from each sample. Then a second PCR, running about 7 to 11 cycles, was carried out with a sample-barcoded 5' primer and a J-beta primer mix. Carrying 12 random nucleotides, a template-switch adaptor labeled each individual cDNA molecule. TCRdb reanalysed the 5' RACE reads using MiXCR and keeps one entry per CDR3 protein. Of some 700,000 distinct CDR3 sequences in the sample, 22% were seen once. Germline CDR1 is MNHEY and CDR2 is SVGEGT. Trimming took 5 bases from V and 4 from J; bases not matched to a gene: 7. The CDR3 consists of 15 residues.

This TCR derives from a man aged 65 to 79 in good health. The genes are TRBV6-2 or TRBV6-3 and TRBJ2-3, with 9 bases aligning to TRBD2. Sequences were obtained from blood. The CDR3 DNA reads TGTGCCAGCAGTCTCCTGGGACTAGCTTCAGATACGCAGTATTTT. Its translation is CASSLLGLASDTQYF.